Sequencing of this TCR beta chain was carried out in a study of immune evolution from preneoplasia to lung adenocarcinoma (dated by TCRdb to the early 2020s). For the study in its entirety: The study profiled immune contexture across lung adenocarcinoma precursors and invasive adenocarcinoma using immune gene expression, TCR sequencing and multiplex immunofluorescence. Resected precursor lesions (AAH, AIS, MIA) and invasive adenocarcinomas were compared with paired morphologically normal lung tissue. Sample size was determined by specimen availability and not by a prior power calculation. The immune data were integrated with whole exome sequencing and methylation data obtained from the same cohort of nodules. The overall cohort comprised 45 to 55 patients with pulmonary nodules who underwent surgical resection. A total of over 50 patients contributed TCR sequencing data. The study reported that under 120 samples were used for TCR sequencing. POLYSOLVER was used to infer Class I HLA alleles from exome data, while LOHHLA was used to detect allele-specific HLA loss.

This clone has just one count. The antigen it binds to is not known. Base qualities are not recorded, but no much larger clone differs from it by a single base. Study-wide conclusions, independent of this receptor: Top T cell clone frequencies were highest in normal lung and appeared to decrease progressively from AAH through AIS, MIA and invasive adenocarcinoma. Clonality was highest in normal lung, while later-stage lesions appeared to have lower clonality but higher T cell density and diversity. Because all patients were from Japan and China, applicability to Western populations was uncertain. Findings were based on association rather than direct causation; larger cohorts with long-term follow-up and longitudinal biopsies were deemed needed.

The patients had resection in Japan or China between about 2013 and 2018. Histologic diagnosis of each case was confirmed independently by two lung cancer pathologists on H&E slides. The AllPrep DNA/RNA FFPE Kit was used to isolate DNA from FFPE tissue. The immunoSEQ hsTCRbeta Kit was used to sequence TCR beta CDR3 regions from DNA. Concerning the study's data processing: TCR sequencing data were analysed with the ImmunoSEQ Analyzer. T cell clonality was calculated on productive rearrangements as 1 minus Pielou's evenness. T cell diversity was measured with the inverse Simpson index on productive templates. T cell density was defined as TCR beta template counts normalized to usable DNA, with usable DNA estimated by amplification and sequencing of housekeeping genes. Two-sided Kruskal-Wallis tests were used to compare TCR metrics across histologic stages. In TCRdb, the immuneACCESS table is reduced to in-frame sequences with V and J assigned. These tables do not hold every clone; where another copy was compared, an unresolved V gene accounts for under half, and the others remain unexplained. For V, J and clone size, that table is used; D and trimming come from the DNA. The sample table contains over 4,000 clones; only one count was recorded for around 82% of them. Of the sample, approximately 15% falls within the top ten clones.

The germline V gene (reference sequence) yields SEHNR for CDR1 and FQNEAQ for CDR2. Reading from cysteine to phenylalanine, the CDR3 counts 13 amino acids. Only CDR3 DNA is held: 39 bases, read in frame from base 1. The receptor was derived from a donor older than 65 with lung adenocarcinoma. In this chain, TRBV7-9 is recombined with TRBJ2-1, with 9 junctional bases fitting TRBD1. The sequencing sample was made of FFPE adjacent normal lung tissue. The sequenced DNA: TGTGTCTGGACTCCGGACAGGGGTGGTGAGCAGTTCTTC. Its amino acids are CVWTPDRGGEQFF.